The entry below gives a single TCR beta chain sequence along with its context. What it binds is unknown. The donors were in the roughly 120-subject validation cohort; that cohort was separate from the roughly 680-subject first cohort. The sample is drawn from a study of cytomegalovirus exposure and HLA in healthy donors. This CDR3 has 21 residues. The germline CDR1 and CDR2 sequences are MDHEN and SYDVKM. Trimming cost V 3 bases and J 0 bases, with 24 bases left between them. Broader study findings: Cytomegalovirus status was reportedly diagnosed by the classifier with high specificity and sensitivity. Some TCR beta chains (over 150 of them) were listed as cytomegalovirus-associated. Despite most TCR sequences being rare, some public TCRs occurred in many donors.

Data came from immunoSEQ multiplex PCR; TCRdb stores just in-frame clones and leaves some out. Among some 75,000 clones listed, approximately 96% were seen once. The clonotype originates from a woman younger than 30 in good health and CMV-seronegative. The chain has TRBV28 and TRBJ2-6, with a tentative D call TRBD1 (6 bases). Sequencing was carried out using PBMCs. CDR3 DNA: TGTGCCAGCAGTTTCCCCCGACAGGCCCAGGGCCCCCTCTCTGGGGCCAACGTCCTGACTTTC. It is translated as CASSFPRQAQGPLSGANVLTF.